This T cell receptor (beta chain) was recovered during a study of T cell changes during pregnancy in multiple sclerosis. The CDR3 spans 14 residues. The ends were cut back, 0 bases at V and 4 bases at J, with 10 bases in the middle. The germline gives CDR1 SGDLS, CDR2 YYNGEE. Measured with immunoSEQ multiplex PCR; TCRdb has only the in-frame clones, and not every one. The sample has about 62,000 clones, around 93% seen once. This rearrangement joins TRBV9 to TRBJ1-2, with a weak D call TRBD1 (5 bases). Material: CD8+ T cells from peripheral blood mononuclear cells, obtained in the second trimester of pregnancy. The TCR sequence derives from a female donor with multiple sclerosis, enrolled in a pregnancy study. The CDR3: CASSVAQGSYGYTF. The CDR3 nucleotides read TGTGCCAGCAGCGTAGCCCAGGGCTCCTATGGCTACACCTTC.